One sample yielded the 28 T cell receptor beta chains listed below, sequenced in a study of T cell responses to AZD1222 COVID-19 vaccine. The repertoire was sequenced with immunoSEQ multiplex PCR; TCRdb's copy has only in-frame clones and lacks some. The top ten clones hold less than 20% of a sample with about 73,000 clones, about 91% of them seen once. This sample comprised peripheral blood, obtained on day 0 of AZD1222 vaccination. The receptors shown here come from an adult in good health.

The genes are TRBV6-1 and TRBJ1-6; 7 bases agree with TRBD1. V was clipped by 3 bases and J by 5 bases; unmatched bases: 7. Germline CDR1 is MNHNS and CDR2 is SASEGT. The CDR3 covers 16 residues. The CDR3 here is CASSEQGTVNNSPLHF. The CDR3 DNA follows: TGTGCCAGCAGTGAGCAGGGGACAGTTAATAATTCACCCCTCCACTTT.

V and J are TRBV15 and TRBJ1-2, with 9 bases matching TRBD1. The germline gives CDR1 LNHNV, CDR2 YYDKDF (reference sequence). Trimming removed 0 bases from V and 6 bases from J; junction bases left unmatched: 5. The CDR3 consists of 15 residues. This chain's CDR3 is CATSRDATGGDGYTF. For the CDR3, the DNA is TGTGCCACCAGCAGAGATGCGACAGGGGGAGATGGCTACACCTTC.

J is TRBJ1-6 and V is TRBV5-4, with unresolved D. This CDR3 is 12 amino acids long. Germline CDR1 is SGHNT and CDR2 is YYREEE (reference sequence). V was shortened by 2 bases and J by 7 bases, with 4 bases between the two germline ends. The CDR3 sequence: CASSFVNSPLHF. CDR3 DNA: TGTGCCAGCAGCTTCGTCAATTCACCCCTCCACTTT.

The rearrangement uses TRBV21-1 and TRBJ1-5. TRBV21-1 is tagged as a pseudogene. The CDR3 sequence is 15 residues long. The CDR3 protein is CASSIRGRLNQPQHF. Here the CDR3 DNA reads TGTGCCAGCAGCATAAGAGGGCGCCTCAATCAGCCCCAGCATTTT.

The chain joins TRBV12-3 or TRBV12-4 to TRBJ1-1, with D maybe TRBD1 (5 bases). V gave up 2 bases and J gave up 5 bases, with 9 bases separating them. The CDR3 contains 13 residues. CDR3 bases: TGTGCCAGCAGTTTAACATGGGGGACTGAAGCTTTCTTT. Amino acids: CASSLTWGTEAFF.

This sequence joins TRBV7-9 and TRBJ2-7, with D perhaps TRBD1 or TRBD2 (6 bases each). V lost 5 bases and J lost 2, with 22 bases in between. This CDR3 contains 17 residues. Germline CDR1 reads SEHNR; CDR2 reads FQNEAQ (reference sequence). The CDR3, as DNA: TGTGCCAGCAGCCCTCCCGGGGGCAGGAAGGGAGCCTACGAGCAGTACTTC. As protein: CASSPPGGRKGAYEQYF.

This chain joins TRBV29-1 and TRBJ2-5; 10 nucleotides line up with TRBD2. Per the germline V gene, CDR1 is SQVTM and CDR2 is ANQGSEA. The CDR3 runs to 17 residues. V was clipped by 2 bases and J by 5 bases; unmatched bases: 14. The CDR3 DNA reads TGCAGCGTTGAATCCAGCGGGGGGGCCTTTCAGGAGGAGACCCAGTACTTC. Translation: CSVESSGGAFQEETQYF.

The DNA of the CDR3 is TGTGCCATCAGTGAACGGGGGGCGCCCACCGGGGAGCTGTTTTTT. Protein: CAISERGAPTGELFF. The rearrangement joins TRBV10-3 to TRBJ2-2; tentatively, D is TRBD2 (7 bases). V dropped 3 bases and J dropped 4 bases, with 12 bases sitting between them. The CDR3 is 15 amino acids. Looked up from germline, CDR1 is ENHRY and CDR2 is SYGVKD.

This clone was found once. This rearrangement joins TRBV5-1 to TRBJ2-1, with unresolved D. CDR1 is SGHRS, CDR2 YFSETQ, per germline. V lost 2 bases and J 8 bases, leaving 17 bases between the germline ends. The CDR3 is 15 amino acids. Here the CDR3 DNA reads TGCGCCAGCAGCTTAGGAGTAGGAATGGTCGATGAGCAGTTCTTC. Amino acids: CASSLGVGMVDEQFF.

The V gene is TRBV27, the J gene TRBJ1-6; D is unclear. CDR1 and CDR2 from the germline V gene are MNHEY and SMNVEV (reference sequence). Trimming cost V 10 bases and J 9 bases, with 25 bases left between them. The CDR3 contains 16 residues. The CDR3 DNA is TGTGCCACCAGAAAGAGTAAGGACGTAAGAAGTTCACCCCTCCACTTT. Its translation: CATRKSKDVRSSPLHF.

This clone was counted once. The chain couples TRBV23-1 to TRBJ2-3; TRBD1 agrees at 9 bases. TRBV23-1 is an open reading frame, and its role is uncertain. The V segment lost 7 bases and the J segment 7 bases; nucleotides outside the gene matches: 15. The CDR3 totals 16 residues. The chain's CDR3 is CASTFAGQGYSNTQYF. The CDR3 nucleotides are TGCGCCAGCACCTTTGCGGGACAGGGTTACTCCAATACGCAGTATTTT.

The chain combines TRBV5-1 with TRBJ2-7; D possibly uses TRBD1 or TRBD2 (6 bases each). Trimming stripped 3 bases from V and 6 bases from J, with 13 bases between. CDR3 size: 13 residues. Germline V CDR1 and CDR2: SGHRS, YFSETQ. CDR3 in amino acids: CASSYSGAPEQYF. CDR3 in DNA: TGCGCCAGCAGCTATTCGGGGGCACCCGAGCAGTACTTC.

The rearrangement links TRBV27 to TRBJ1-1; D gene uncertain. The CDR3 contains 14 residues. Deletions cut 3 bases from V and 4 bases from J, with 12 bases between. The V gene's germline CDR1 is MNHEY and CDR2 SMNVEV (reference sequence). CDR3 sequence (DNA): TGTGCCAGCAGTTTCCTCGGTTGGGGCACTGAAGCTTTCTTT. Amino acids: CASSFLGWGTEAFF.

The rearrangement uses TRBV28 and TRBJ1-2; 7 nucleotides line up with TRBD1. CDR3 length: 16 amino acids. Trimming at V came to 5 bases and at J to 4 bases, leaving 13 bases not matched to a gene. Germline V gene lookup returns CDR1 MDHEN and CDR2 SYDVKM. The CDR3 spells CASSPRPGRGAYGYTF. As DNA, the CDR3 is TGTGCCAGCAGTCCTCGCCCCGGCAGGGGGGCCTATGGCTACACCTTC.

V usage is TRBV2 and J usage is TRBJ1-4; 7 positions agree with TRBD1. Germline V CDR1 and CDR2: SNHLY, FYNNEI. Trimming took 8 bases from V and 7 from J; bases not matched to a gene: 10. This CDR3 spans 14 amino acids. The DNA of the CDR3 is TGTGCCAGCGCTTCAGGGGGATTGGTTGAAAAACTGTTTTTT. Its translation is CASASGGLVEKLFF.

The chain links TRBV9 to TRBJ1-3, with D unresolved. CDR1 and CDR2 (germline): SGDLS, YYNGEE. The CDR3 runs to 16 residues. V was shortened by 4 bases and J by 1 base, with 15 bases between the two germline ends. Here the CDR3 DNA reads TGTGCCAGCAGCCCCCAAGCTATTCCATCTGGAAACACCATATATTTT. It specifies CASSPQAIPSGNTIYF.

The V call is TRBV10-1, the J call TRBJ2-2, with TRBD1 as a possible D gene (6 bases). V shed 0 bases and J shed 6 bases, with 8 bases lying between them. Germline loops: CDR1 WNHNN, CDR2 SYGVQD (reference sequence). The length of the CDR3 is 14 residues. The CDR3 DNA follows: TGCGCCAGCAGTGAGTCCCCAGGGGCCGGGGAGCTGTTTTTT. This encodes CASSESPGAGELFF.

This sequence joins TRBV18 and TRBJ2-3; 9 bases are a match to TRBD1. The ends lost 2 bases at V and 2 bases at J; junction bases unmatched: 5. The CDR3 is made up of 16 amino acids. CDR1 and CDR2 (germline): KGHSH, LQKENI. For the CDR3, the DNA is TGTGCCAGCTCACCAACGGGACAGGGTGTCACAGATACGCAGTATTTT. This translates into CASSPTGQGVTDTQYF.

J is TRBJ1-2 and V is TRBV4-3; D is perhaps TRBD1 (6 bases). CDR1 is LGHNA and CDR2 is YSLEER in the germline V gene. V gave up 0 bases and J gave up 4 bases, with 18 bases separating them. The CDR3 runs 17 residues. CDR3 residues: CASSQDIGGGILYGYTF. CDR3 nucleotides: TGCGCCAGCAGCCAAGATATAGGAGGGGGGATCCTCTATGGCTACACCTTC.

The chain uses TRBV15 and TRBJ2-7, with no clear D. The CDR3 is 15 residues long. The V gene lost 0 bases and the J gene lost 4 bases, with 13 bases spanning the gap. From germline, CDR1 is LNHNV and CDR2 YYDKDF (reference sequence). The CDR3 DNA reads TGTGCCACCAGCAGAGATCCGGGCCAGGCATACGAGCAGTACTTC. Translation gives CATSRDPGQAYEQYF.

This clone was observed a few times. The chain uses TRBV2 and TRBJ2-5, with TRBD1 matching 10 bases. Germline CDR1 SNHLY, CDR2 FYNNEI. V lost 7 bases and J lost 3; bases outside the gene matches: 8. There are 15 residues in the CDR3. The CDR3 DNA reads as TGTGCCAGCACCCTGGGACAGGGGCTCAAAGAGACCCAGTACTTC. Residues: CASTLGQGLKETQYF. Using reference TRBV2 and TRBJ2-5 for the parts outside the CDR3, the full variable domain is EPEVTQTPSHQVTQMGQEVILRCVPISNHLYFYWYRQILGQKVEFLVSFYNNEISEKSEIFDDQFSVERPDGSNFTLKIRSTKLEDSAMYFCASTLGQGLKETQYFGPGTRLLVL.

This chain connects TRBV24-1 to TRBJ2-3; 10 nucleotides line up with TRBD1. The CDR3 spans 15 residues. The V and J ends lost 4 bases and 3 bases, in that order; junction bases with no gene match: 3. Germline-derived CDR1 and CDR2 are KGHDR and SFDVKD. The CDR3 nucleotides are TGTGCCACCAGTGACCCGGGACAGGGGACAGATACGCAGTATTTT. It codes for CATSDPGQGTDTQYF.

V gene TRBV9 combines with J gene TRBJ2-3; no definite D call. The CDR3 spans 12 residues. Trimming took 3 bases from V and 5 from J, leaving 7 bases between them. Looked up from germline, CDR1 is SGDLS and CDR2 is YYNGEE. CDR3 residues: CASSALQDTQYF. In nucleotides, the CDR3 is TGTGCCAGCAGCGCCCTCCAAGATACGCAGTATTTT.

The chain links TRBV18 to TRBJ1-5, with D maybe TRBD1 (6 bases). Between the trimmed V and J ends, which lost 5 bases and 5 bases, there was a span of 13 bases. Germline CDR1 reads KGHSH; CDR2 reads LQKENI. The CDR3 extends over 14 amino acids. The CDR3 protein is CASSEGGGDQPQHF. CDR3 in DNA: TGTGCCAGCTCAGAAGGGGGAGGGGATCAGCCCCAGCATTTT. Using reference TRBV18 and TRBJ1-5 for the parts outside the CDR3, the full variable domain is NAGVMQNPRHLVRRRGQEARLRCSPMKGHSHVYWYRQLPEEGLKFMVYLQKENIIDESGMPKERFSAEFPKEGPSILRIQQVVRGDSAAYFCASSEGGGDQPQHFGDGTRLSIL.

The CDR3 DNA reads TGTGCCAGCAGCCCCCCTGGGCTGCTCTACAATGAGCAGTTCTTC. Its translation: CASSPPGLLYNEQFF. The chain uses TRBV7-6 and TRBJ2-1; no definite D call. CDR1 is SGHVS and CDR2 is FNYEAQ in the germline V gene. CDR3 length: 15 residues. V dropped 5 bases and J dropped 3 bases, with 14 bases sitting between them.

This clone was counted a few times. The genes are TRBV3-1 (or the pseudogene TRBV3-2) and TRBJ2-5, with 9 positions matching TRBD2. Germline V gene data show CDR1 as LGHDT and CDR2 as YNNKEL (reference sequence). Trimming took 3 bases from V and 9 from J; bases not matched to a gene: 5. This CDR3 region has 13 residues. The CDR3 coding sequence is TGTGCCAGCAGCCAGCGGGGGGGCCAGGCCCAGTACTTC. It specifies CASSQRGGQAQYF.

The chain uses TRBV10-3 and TRBJ2-7; D call uncertain. Germline V CDR1 and CDR2: ENHRY, SYGVKD. The CDR3 covers 13 residues. The V end was cut by 6 bases, the J end by 5 bases, with 14 bases between. CDR3 nucleotide sequence: TGTGCCATCAGCCCAGACTCTGACGACGAGCAGTACTTC. It codes for CAISPDSDDEQYF.

The V and J genes are TRBV7-9 and TRBJ2-5; D remains ambiguous. The ends were cut back, 6 bases at V and 0 bases at J, with 14 bases in the middle. The CDR3 is 15 residues long. CDR1 is SEHNR and CDR2 is FQNEAQ in the germline V gene (reference sequence). The CDR3 here is CASRNLVTDQETQYF. The DNA of the CDR3 is TGTGCCAGCAGAAACCTTGTCACAGACCAAGAGACCCAGTACTTC.